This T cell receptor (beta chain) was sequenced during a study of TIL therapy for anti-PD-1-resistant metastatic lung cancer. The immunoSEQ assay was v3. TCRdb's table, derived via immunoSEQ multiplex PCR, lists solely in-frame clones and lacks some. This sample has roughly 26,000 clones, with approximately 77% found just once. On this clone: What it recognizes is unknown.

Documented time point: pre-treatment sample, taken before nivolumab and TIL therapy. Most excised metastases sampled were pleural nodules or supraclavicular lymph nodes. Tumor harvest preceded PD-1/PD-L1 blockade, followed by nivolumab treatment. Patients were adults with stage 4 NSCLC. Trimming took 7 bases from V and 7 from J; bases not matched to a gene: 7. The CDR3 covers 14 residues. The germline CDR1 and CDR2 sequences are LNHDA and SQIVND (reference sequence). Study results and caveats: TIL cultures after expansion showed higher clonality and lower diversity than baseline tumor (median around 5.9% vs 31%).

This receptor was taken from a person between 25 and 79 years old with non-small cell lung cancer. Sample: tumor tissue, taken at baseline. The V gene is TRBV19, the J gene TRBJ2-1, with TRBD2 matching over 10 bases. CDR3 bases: TGTGCCAGTATGCAGCGGGGGGGCAGGAATGAGCAGTTCTTC. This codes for CASMQRGGRNEQFF.